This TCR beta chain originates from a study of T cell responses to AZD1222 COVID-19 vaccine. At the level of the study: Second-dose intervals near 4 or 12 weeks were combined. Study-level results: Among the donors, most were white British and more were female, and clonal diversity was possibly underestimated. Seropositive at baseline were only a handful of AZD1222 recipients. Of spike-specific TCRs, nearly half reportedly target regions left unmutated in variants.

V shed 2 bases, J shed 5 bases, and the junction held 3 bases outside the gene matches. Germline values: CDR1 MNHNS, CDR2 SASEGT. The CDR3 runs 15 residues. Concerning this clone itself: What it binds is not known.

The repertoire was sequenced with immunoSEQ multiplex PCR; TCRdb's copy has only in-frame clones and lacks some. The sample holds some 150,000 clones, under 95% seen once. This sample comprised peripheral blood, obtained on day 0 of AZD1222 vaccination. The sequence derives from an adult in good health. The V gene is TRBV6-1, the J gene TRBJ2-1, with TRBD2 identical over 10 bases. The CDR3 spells CASSEKLAGHNEQFF. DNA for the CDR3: TGTGCCAGCAGTGAAAAACTAGCGGGACACAATGAGCAGTTCTTC.